The 12 T cell receptor beta chains below come from one sample, sequenced in a study of cytomegalovirus exposure and HLA in healthy donors. Assay: immunoSEQ multiplex PCR; the TCRdb copy retains only in-frame clones and omits some. The top ten clones hold 1.3% of a sample with 60,000 or so clones, 92% of them seen once. Sequences were obtained from PBMCs. These receptors all come from a woman under 30 in good health and CMV-seronegative.

The chain is built from TRBV27 and TRBJ2-7; 7 bases fit TRBD2. The V gene end was trimmed by 4 bases and the J gene end by 1 base; junction bases not matched to a gene: 1. Per germline, CDR1 MNHEY and CDR2 SMNVEV (reference sequence). The CDR3 sequence is 13 residues long. CDR3 nucleotide sequence: TGTGCCAGCAGTTCGGGAGGATCCTACGAGCAGTACTTC. It encodes CASSSGGSYEQYF.

A single count supports this clone. The chain employs TRBV11-3 and TRBJ2-2; 9 nucleotides line up with TRBD2. The CDR3 is 16 residues long. Germline V gives CDR1 SGHNT, CDR2 YENEEA. J lost 9 bases, V lost 5 bases, and 13 bases had no gene match. The CDR3 reads CASSPPSSGSTRELFF. The CDR3, as DNA: TGTGCCAGCAGCCCCCCCAGTAGCGGGAGTACAAGGGAGCTGTTTTTT.

The chain combines TRBV2 with TRBJ1-5; tentatively, D is TRBD1 (5 bases). The germline CDR1 and CDR2 sequences are SNHLY and FYNNEI. There are 16 residues in the CDR3. V lost 5 bases and J 7 bases, leaving 21 bases between the germline ends. The CDR3 loop reads CASSPPPWQGGQPQHF. For the CDR3, the DNA is TGTGCCAGCAGTCCTCCACCCTGGCAGGGAGGGCAGCCCCAGCATTTT.

The chain links TRBV6-1 to TRBJ2-1; no definite D call. The V gene's germline CDR1 is MNHNS and CDR2 SASEGT. The CDR3 runs 12 residues. V was clipped by 7 bases and J by 6 bases, with 10 bases between them. CDR3 residues: CASTYGVNEQFF. CDR3 bases: TGTGCCAGCACCTACGGAGTCAATGAGCAGTTCTTC.

This sequence joins TRBV7-2 and TRBJ1-2; D gene unclear. The V gene's germline CDR1 is SGHTA and CDR2 FQGNSA. V lost 4 bases to trimming and J lost 4 bases, with 10 bases between them. This CDR3 is 13 amino acids long. The CDR3, as DNA: TGTGCCAGCAGCTCGTCGGGATCCTATGGCTACACCTTC. Its translation: CASSSSGSYGYTF.

The chain uses TRBV28 and TRBJ1-6; 7 bases agree with TRBD1. In germline, CDR1 is MDHEN, CDR2 SYDVKM. V trimming: 6 bases; J trimming: 0 bases; junction bases outside the gene matches: 5. This CDR3 contains 16 residues. This CDR3 is CASRTQGISYNSPLHF. In nucleotides, the CDR3 is TGTGCCAGCAGAACACAGGGGATCTCCTATAATTCACCCCTCCACTTT.

The chain has TRBV7-9 and TRBJ2-1; 7 bases map to TRBD1. V gave up 4 bases and J gave up 7 bases; unmatched junction bases: 10. CDR1 is SEHNR, CDR2 FQNEAQ, per germline (reference sequence). This CDR3 contains 15 residues. CDR3 loop: CASSSPGQPLNEQFF. The DNA of the CDR3 is TGTGCCAGCAGCTCTCCGGGACAGCCGTTAAATGAGCAGTTCTTC.

The V call is TRBV27, the J call TRBJ1-1; tentative D call: TRBD1 (6 bases). V dropped 1 base and J dropped 1 base, with 10 bases sitting between them. Germline CDR1 and CDR2: MNHEY and SMNVEV (reference sequence). The CDR3 runs to 15 residues. The CDR3 protein is CASSLYRAGNTEAFF. The CDR3 DNA is TGTGCCAGCAGTTTATACAGGGCGGGGAACACTGAAGCTTTCTTT.

The gene calls are TRBV4-1 and TRBJ1-2; 7 bases are a match to TRBD1. V shed 1 base and J 2 bases; nucleotides not matched to a gene: 7. The CDR3 runs to 16 residues. Germline V gene lookup returns CDR1 MGHRA and CDR2 YSYEKL. The DNA of the CDR3 is TGCGCCAGCAGCCAAGCCCCCGGGACAGTCAACTATGGCTACACCTTC. Translating gives CASSQAPGTVNYGYTF.

V and J are TRBV28 and TRBJ2-3, with D possibly matching TRBD2 (7 bases). The germline V and J ends were trimmed by 8 bases and 2 bases, with 32 bases remaining between them. CDR1 and CDR2 from the germline V gene are MDHEN and SYDVKM. The CDR3 sequence is 20 residues long. CDR3: CASGGAGLGLRAGNTDTQYF. DNA for the CDR3: TGTGCCAGCGGGGGGGCGGGTTTGGGTCTCCGGGCGGGTAACACAGATACGCAGTATTTT.

V and J are TRBV28 and TRBJ2-7; 7 bases agree with TRBD1. Germline assignment: CDR1 MDHEN and CDR2 SYDVKM. With 4 bases clipped from V and 1 base from J, the junction kept 10 bases outside the gene matches. CDR3 length equals 16 residues. CDR3 in amino acids: CASSSRGQATSYEQYF. Here the CDR3 DNA reads TGTGCCAGCAGTTCCCGAGGACAGGCTACGTCCTACGAGCAGTACTTC.

The chain carries TRBV27 and TRBJ2-1; 8 positions match TRBD2. J lost 7 bases, V lost 5 bases, and 7 bases had no gene match. This CDR3 is built from 14 residues. CDR1 and CDR2 (germline): MNHEY, SMNVEV (reference sequence). In DNA, the CDR3 is TGTGCCAGCAGTGGGTGGCGGGAGGTAAATGAGCAGTTCTTC. Encoded protein: CASSGWREVNEQFF.